A selection of T cell receptor beta chains follows, all from one sample in a study of OX40 agonist ivuxolimab in advanced cancers. Here immunoSEQ multiplex PCR was the method, and the copy in TCRdb shows in-frame clones only, minus some. The data contain about 13,000 clones, over 70% of them seen just once; the ten biggest clones take up nearly 25%. Material: CD4+ or CD8+ T cells sorted from blood, obtained in a trial of the OX40 agonist ivuxolimab. Receptor source: an adult with an advanced solid tumor such as melanoma, head and neck, liver or kidney cancer. Each CDR3 is given with its conserved first and last residue. Fields, in order: V gene, D gene, clone size, CDR3 length, J gene, CDR3 protein, CDR3 DNA. The D gene is left open where the match is weak. The size of a clone is reported for some rows only, either as once, few or many, or as a class for expanded clones.

v_gene: TRBV10-3
d_gene: NA
abundance: NA
len: 16
j_gene: TRBJ1-3
CDR3aa: CAISESMPENGNTIYF
CDR3nt: TGTGCCATCAGTGAGTCGATGCCGGAGAATGGAAACACCATATATTTT

v_gene: TRBV9
d_gene: TRBD1
abundance: NA
len: 16
j_gene: TRBJ2-7
CDR3aa: CASSPTGQTISYEQYF
CDR3nt: TGTGCCAGCAGCCCCACGGGACAGACCATCTCCTACGAGCAGTACTTC

v_gene: TRBV4-1
d_gene: TRBD1
abundance: NA
len: 14
j_gene: TRBJ2-7
CDR3aa: CASSRGQVYYEQYF
CDR3nt: TGCGCCAGCAGCCGAGGACAGGTTTACTACGAGCAGTACTTC

v_gene: TRBV7-9
d_gene: TRBD1
abundance: NA
len: 17
j_gene: TRBJ1-2
CDR3aa: CASSRLNRDSDFYGYTF
CDR3nt: TGTGCCAGCAGCCGACTCAACCGGGACAGCGATTTCTATGGCTACACCTTC

v_gene: TRBV7-6
d_gene: TRBD2
abundance: NA
len: 18
j_gene: TRBJ2-1
CDR3aa: CASSLEEGGGSSYNEQFF
CDR3nt: TGTGCCAGCAGCTTAGAGGAGGGCGGGGGGAGCTCCTACAATGAGCAGTTCTTC

v_gene: TRBV4-2
d_gene: NA
abundance: NA
len: 16
j_gene: TRBJ2-7
CDR3aa: CASSQDLAYRGHEQYF
CDR3nt: TGTGCCAGCAGCCAAGATCTAGCTTACCGGGGGCACGAGCAGTACTTC

v_gene: TRBV7-6
d_gene: TRBD2
abundance: NA
len: 15
j_gene: TRBJ2-3
CDR3aa: CASKTSGGATDTQYF
CDR3nt: TGTGCCAGCAAAACTAGCGGGGGGGCGACCGATACGCAGTATTTT

v_gene: TRBV19
d_gene: NA
abundance: once
len: 13
j_gene: TRBJ2-7
CDR3aa: CASSIAGFHEQYF
CDR3nt: TGTGCCAGTAGTATAGCAGGGTTCCACGAGCAGTACTTC

v_gene: TRBV9
d_gene: NA
abundance: NA
len: 15
j_gene: TRBJ2-7
CDR3aa: CASSVRTGISYEQYF
CDR3nt: TGTGCCAGCAGCGTAAGAACAGGGATCTCCTACGAGCAGTACTTC

v_gene: TRBV6-5
d_gene: NA
abundance: NA
len: 13
j_gene: TRBJ2-5
CDR3aa: CASSSGTQETQYF
CDR3nt: TGTGCCAGCAGTTCCGGGACCCAAGAGACCCAGTACTTC

v_gene: TRBV7-8
d_gene: NA
abundance: NA
len: 14
j_gene: TRBJ1-2
CDR3aa: CASSLRAANYGYTF
CDR3nt: TGTGCCAGCAGCCTACGGGCAGCTAACTATGGCTACACCTTC

v_gene: TRBV28
d_gene: TRBD1
abundance: NA
len: 15
j_gene: TRBJ2-7
CDR3aa: CASNSPRTGRYEQYF
CDR3nt: TGTGCCAGCAACTCCCCGCGGACAGGGCGCTACGAGCAGTACTTC

v_gene: TRBV7-6
d_gene: NA
abundance: NA
len: 13
j_gene: TRBJ2-1
CDR3aa: CASSPPGDNEQFF
CDR3nt: TGTGCCAGCAGCCCCCCCGGGGACAATGAGCAGTTCTTC

v_gene: TRBV4-1
d_gene: NA
abundance: NA
len: 14
j_gene: TRBJ1-1
CDR3aa: CASSQDWGTTKAFF
CDR3nt: TGCGCCAGCAGCCAAGATTGGGGCACCACTAAAGCTTTCTTT

v_gene: TRBV4-2
d_gene: NA
abundance: NA
len: 14
j_gene: TRBJ2-7
CDR3aa: CASSPLGAAYEQYF
CDR3nt: TGTGCCAGCAGCCCTCTAGGGGCAGCCTACGAGCAGTACTTC

v_gene: TRBV5-6
d_gene: NA
abundance: NA
len: 17
j_gene: TRBJ2-1
CDR3aa: CASSLDPAPNIYNEQFF
CDR3nt: TGTGCCAGCAGCTTGGATCCAGCGCCGAATATTTACAATGAGCAGTTCTTC

v_gene: TRBV27
d_gene: NA
abundance: NA
len: 15
j_gene: TRBJ2-1
CDR3aa: CASSPGTQAYNEQFF
CDR3nt: TGTGCCAGCAGTCCCGGGACCCAGGCCTACAATGAGCAGTTCTTC

v_gene: TRBV6-5
d_gene: TRBD1
abundance: NA
len: 15
j_gene: TRBJ1-2
CDR3aa: CASRPGQGAGYGYTF
CDR3nt: TGTGCCAGCAGACCCGGACAGGGGGCGGGGTATGGCTACACCTTC

v_gene: TRBV19
d_gene: TRBD2
abundance: NA
len: 14
j_gene: TRBJ2-7
CDR3aa: CASSFSGMNYEQYF
CDR3nt: TGTGCCAGTAGTTTTAGCGGGATGAACTACGAGCAGTACTTC

v_gene: TRBV6-6
d_gene: NA
abundance: once
len: 15
j_gene: TRBJ2-3
CDR3aa: CASRTGLNFWDTQYF
CDR3nt: TGTGCCAGCCGCACCGGACTGAACTTTTGGGATACGCAGTATTTT

v_gene: TRBV7-9
d_gene: TRBD1
abundance: NA
len: 17
j_gene: TRBJ1-4
CDR3aa: CASSLGQGIEANEKLFF
CDR3nt: TGTGCCAGCAGCTTGGGACAGGGGATTGAGGCTAATGAAAAACTGTTTTTT

v_gene: TRBV25-1
d_gene: NA
abundance: NA
len: 13
j_gene: TRBJ1-2
CDR3aa: CASSLSGSYGYTF
CDR3nt: TGTGCCAGCAGTTTATCAGGGTCCTACGGCTACACCTTC

v_gene: TRBV9
d_gene: NA
abundance: NA
len: 13
j_gene: TRBJ1-1
CDR3aa: CASSLWVNTEAFF
CDR3nt: TGTGCCAGCAGCCTCTGGGTTAACACTGAAGCTTTCTTT

v_gene: TRBV13
d_gene: NA
abundance: NA
len: 15
j_gene: TRBJ2-7
CDR3aa: CASSLAGLISYEQYF
CDR3nt: TGTGCCAGCAGCTTAGCGGGACTGATCTCCTACGAGCAGTACTTC

v_gene: TRBV27
d_gene: TRBD1
abundance: NA
len: 15
j_gene: TRBJ2-3
CDR3aa: CASSLGTGATDTQYF
CDR3nt: TGTGCCAGCAGTTTAGGGACAGGGGCTACAGATACGCAGTATTTT

v_gene: TRBV29-1
d_gene: NA
abundance: few
len: 11
j_gene: TRBJ1-1
CDR3aa: CSVERGGEAFF
CDR3nt: TGCAGCGTTGAACGGGGAGGTGAAGCTTTCTTT

v_gene: TRBV12-5
d_gene: NA
abundance: NA
len: 18
j_gene: TRBJ1-4
CDR3aa: CASGLVSHSGGDNEKLFF
CDR3nt: TGTGCTAGTGGTTTGGTGAGCCATTCTGGCGGTGATAATGAAAAACTGTTTTTT

v_gene: TRBV28
d_gene: NA
abundance: NA
len: 15
j_gene: TRBJ1-1
CDR3aa: CASRPRQEANTEAFF
CDR3nt: TGTGCCAGCAGGCCCCGACAGGAGGCGAACACTGAAGCTTTCTTT

v_gene: TRBV6-6
d_gene: TRBD1
abundance: NA
len: 13
j_gene: TRBJ2-5
CDR3aa: CASRKDRQETQYF
CDR3nt: TGTGCCAGCAGAAAGGACAGGCAAGAGACCCAGTACTTC

v_gene: TRBV11-2
d_gene: TRBD1
abundance: once
len: 17
j_gene: TRBJ1-6
CDR3aa: CASSLDQGQGVYSPLHF
CDR3nt: TGTGCCAGCAGCTTAGATCAGGGACAGGGGGTTTATTCACCCCTCCACTTT

v_gene: TRBV6-6
d_gene: NA
abundance: NA
len: 16
j_gene: TRBJ2-3
CDR3aa: CASSSHLRGSTDTQYF
CDR3nt: TGTGCCAGCAGTTCCCACTTACGGGGGAGCACAGATACGCAGTATTTT

v_gene: TRBV5-1
d_gene: NA
abundance: NA
len: 15
j_gene: TRBJ2-7
CDR3aa: CASSLVGSISYEQYF
CDR3nt: TGCGCCAGCAGCTTGGTGGGCAGTATCTCCTACGAGCAGTACTTC

v_gene: TRBV9
d_gene: NA
abundance: NA
len: 15
j_gene: TRBJ1-5
CDR3aa: CASSPGGVSNQPQHF
CDR3nt: TGTGCCAGCAGCCCCGGGGGGGTTAGCAATCAGCCCCAGCATTTT

v_gene: TRBV11-2
d_gene: NA
abundance: NA
len: 15
j_gene: TRBJ1-5
CDR3aa: CASSLAYGAQQPQHF
CDR3nt: TGTGCCAGCAGCTTAGCCTATGGGGCCCAGCAGCCCCAGCATTTT

v_gene: TRBV27
d_gene: NA
abundance: NA
len: 14
j_gene: TRBJ2-7
CDR3aa: CASSFVAASYEQYF
CDR3nt: TGTGCCAGCAGTTTCGTGGCGGCCTCCTACGAGCAGTACTTC

v_gene: TRBV7-3
d_gene: NA
abundance: NA
len: 16
j_gene: TRBJ2-5
CDR3aa: CASSLQRPKVGETQYF
CDR3nt: TGTGCCAGCAGCTTACAGCGACCGAAGGTGGGAGAGACCCAGTACTTC

v_gene: TRBV6-5
d_gene: TRBD1
abundance: NA
len: 16
j_gene: TRBJ1-1
CDR3aa: CASSYYPGQGTTEAFF
CDR3nt: TGTGCCAGCAGTTATTATCCGGGACAGGGGACCACTGAAGCTTTCTTT

v_gene: TRBV27
d_gene: NA
abundance: few
len: 13
j_gene: TRBJ1-5
CDR3aa: CASSPYMIQPQHF
CDR3nt: TGTGCCAGCAGTCCGTACATGATCCAGCCCCAGCATTTT

v_gene: TRBV27
d_gene: TRBD1
abundance: NA
len: 16
j_gene: TRBJ2-3
CDR3aa: CASRKATGDSTDTQYF
CDR3nt: TGTGCCAGCAGAAAAGCGACAGGGGATAGCACAGATACGCAGTATTTT

v_gene: TRBV7-9
d_gene: NA
abundance: NA
len: 13
j_gene: TRBJ2-7
CDR3aa: CASSLDTSYEQYF
CDR3nt: TGTGCCAGCAGCTTGGACACGTCCTACGAGCAGTACTTC

v_gene: TRBV5-6
d_gene: NA
abundance: once
len: 15
j_gene: TRBJ1-1
CDR3aa: CASSLRTKLNTEAFF
CDR3nt: TGTGCCAGCAGCTTGCGGACAAAGCTGAACACTGAAGCTTTCTTT

v_gene: TRBV6-5
d_gene: TRBD1
abundance: NA
len: 15
j_gene: TRBJ2-7
CDR3aa: CASSLGTGSAYEQYF
CDR3nt: TGTGCCAGCAGTTTGGGGACAGGGTCAGCGTACGAGCAGTACTTC

v_gene: TRBV19
d_gene: NA
abundance: NA
len: 14
j_gene: TRBJ2-1
CDR3aa: CASSIPGWYNEQFF
CDR3nt: TGTGCCAGTAGTATCCCAGGCTGGTACAATGAGCAGTTCTTC

v_gene: TRBV7-9
d_gene: TRBD2
abundance: once
len: 13
j_gene: TRBJ2-2
CDR3aa: CASSLPGGTRLFF
CDR3nt: TGTGCCAGCAGCTTACCGGGGGGAACGCGGCTGTTTTTT

v_gene: TRBV30
d_gene: TRBD1
abundance: NA
len: 14
j_gene: TRBJ1-6
CDR3aa: CAWMKGTGNSPLHF
CDR3nt: TGTGCCTGGATGAAGGGGACAGGGAATTCACCCCTCCACTTT

v_gene: TRBV13
d_gene: NA
abundance: NA
len: 18
j_gene: TRBJ2-6
CDR3aa: CASSAEVNPSGGANVLTF
CDR3nt: TGTGCCAGCAGCGCCGAAGTAAATCCGTCTGGTGGGGCCAACGTCCTGACTTTC

v_gene: TRBV9
d_gene: NA
abundance: NA
len: 11
j_gene: TRBJ1-3
CDR3aa: CASSVGNTIYF
CDR3nt: TGTGCCAGCAGCGTAGGAAACACCATATATTTT

v_gene: TRBV9
d_gene: TRBD2
abundance: NA
len: 18
j_gene: TRBJ2-6
CDR3aa: CASSVAWDYHSGANVLTF
CDR3nt: TGTGCCAGCAGCGTAGCTTGGGACTACCACTCTGGGGCCAACGTCCTGACTTTC

v_gene: TRBV4-2
d_gene: NA
abundance: few
len: 14
j_gene: TRBJ2-1
CDR3aa: CASSQAGLVGEQFF
CDR3nt: TGTGCCAGCAGCCAAGCAGGGCTAGTTGGTGAGCAGTTCTTC